The 23 T cell receptor beta chains listed next were all sequenced from one sample in a study of T-cell memory formation after mild COVID-19. TCRdb fed the 5' RACE reads into MiXCR, producing one record per CDR3 protein. The sample includes over 450,000 distinct CDR3 sequences, around 21% of them seen just once. The material sequenced was PBMCs or a T cell subset sorted from them (not recorded which). These TCRs come from an adult woman who had mild COVID-19 (a few samples of this study predate the infection). Cell type and time point are not known.

This clonotype was observed a few times. The gene calls are TRBV11-2 and TRBJ2-7, with a weak D call TRBD2 (7 bases). The V gene's germline CDR1 is SGHAT and CDR2 FQNNGV. The CDR3 covers 16 residues. Trimming took off 0 bases at V and 7 bases at J, with 19 bases between the two ends. This chain's CDR3 is CASSLDRGAAVQEQYF. The DNA of the CDR3 is TGTGCCAGCAGCTTAGATCGGGGGGCGGCCGTCCAAGAGCAGTACTTC. Supplemented by reference TRBV11-2 and TRBJ2-7, the full variable domain reads EAGVAQSPRYKIIEKRQSVAFWCNPISGHATLYWYQQILGQGPKLLIQFQNNGVVDDSQLPKDRFSAERLKGVDSTLKIQPAKLEDSAVYLCASSLDRGAAVQEQYFGPGTRLTVT.

The chain has TRBV6-5 and TRBJ2-3; D is unresolved. The CDR3 totals 15 residues. V was shortened by 0 bases and J by 3 bases, with 10 bases between the two germline ends. Looked up from germline, CDR1 is MNHEY and CDR2 is SVGAGI. DNA for the CDR3: TGTGCCAGCAGTTACTCGTCGGTCCGGACAGATACGCAGTATTTT. As protein: CASSYSSVRTDTQYF.

CDR3 DNA: TGTGCCAGCAGCTTGGGACAGCCGTACAATGAGCAGTTCTTC. Its protein product is CASSLGQPYNEQFF. The chain recombines TRBV5-5 with TRBJ2-1; D possibly corresponds to TRBD1 (5 bases). Looked up from germline, CDR1 is SGHKS and CDR2 is YYEKEE (reference sequence). V lost 0 bases to trimming and J lost 4 bases, with 8 bases between them. The CDR3 length is 14 residues. Combining the CDR3 with reference TRBV5-5 and TRBJ2-1 gives the whole variable domain DAGVTQSPTHLIKTRGQQVTLRCSPISGHKSVSWYQQVLGQGPQFIFQYYEKEERGRGNFPDRFSARQFPNYSSELNVNALLLGDSALYLCASSLGQPYNEQFFGPGTRLTVL.

The J gene is TRBJ2-7, the V gene TRBV6-6; 10 bases align to TRBD2. Per germline, CDR1 MNHNY and CDR2 SVGAGI (reference sequence). V trimming: 4 bases; J trimming: 6 bases; junction bases outside the gene matches: 9. This CDR3 region has 15 residues. The CDR3 loop reads CASSSYSGRSPEQYF. CDR3 sequence (DNA): TGTGCCAGCAGTTCCTATAGCGGGAGGAGCCCCGAGCAGTACTTC.

The genes are TRBV10-2 and TRBJ2-7; 8 bases fit TRBD2. The junction had 8 bases not matched to a gene; V was cut back by 8 bases and J by 2 bases. This CDR3 is 14 amino acids long. CDR1 is WSHSY and CDR2 is SAAADI in the germline V gene. The CDR3 sequence: CASWNPGRAYEQYF. DNA for the CDR3: TGCGCCAGCTGGAACCCCGGGAGGGCCTACGAGCAGTACTTC.

This CDR3 is CASSVGWGGETQYF. CDR3 bases: TGTGCCAGCAGCGTAGGTTGGGGAGGAGAGACCCAGTACTTC. This chain links TRBV9 with TRBJ2-5, with D perhaps matching TRBD2 (6 bases). V lost 0 bases, J lost 4 bases, and 10 bases lay in between. The CDR3 runs 14 residues. Germline V lookup: CDR1 SGDLS, CDR2 YYNGEE.

This chain connects TRBV20-1 to TRBJ1-1; D not resolved. This CDR3 is 12 amino acids long. Deletions cut 2 bases from V and 2 bases from J, with 6 bases between. CDR1 is DFQATT and CDR2 is SNEGSKA in the germline V gene (reference sequence). The CDR3 DNA reads TGCAGTGCTAGAACGGACAACACTGAAGCTTTCTTT. It codes for CSARTDNTEAFF.

V is TRBV7-9 and J is TRBJ1-3, with D unresolved. This CDR3 is built from 17 residues. The germline CDR1 and CDR2 sequences are SEHNR and FQNEAQ (reference sequence). The germline V and J ends were trimmed by 6 bases and 0 bases, with 18 bases remaining between them. The CDR3 region is CASSKAPSGFSGNTIYF. The DNA for the CDR3 is TGTGCCAGCAGTAAAGCCCCCTCGGGGTTCTCTGGAAACACCATATATTTT. Combining the CDR3 with reference TRBV7-9 and TRBJ1-3 gives the whole variable domain DTGVSQNPRHKITKRGQNVTFRCDPISEHNRLYWYRQTLGQGPEFLTYFQNEAQLEKSRLLSDRFSAERPKGSFSTLEIQRTEQGDSAMYLCASSKAPSGFSGNTIYFGEGSWLTVV.

This chain links TRBV18 with TRBJ2-3, with D possibly being TRBD1 (6 bases). V was trimmed by 3 bases and J by 6 bases, leaving 22 bases between them. Germline V gene lookup returns CDR1 KGHSH and CDR2 LQKENI. This CDR3 is built from 17 residues. The CDR3 DNA follows: TGTGCCAGCTCACCCCCTTGGGCAGGGGCAGGGGCGGATACGCAGTATTTT. It yields the protein CASSPPWAGAGADTQYF. The variable domain in full, with the rest retrieved from reference TRBV18 and TRBJ2-3, is NAGVMQNPRHLVRRRGQEARLRCSPMKGHSHVYWYRQLPEEGLKFMVYLQKENIIDESGMPKERFSAEFPKEGPSILRIQQVVRGDSAAYFCASSPPWAGAGADTQYFGPGTRLTVL.

The genes are TRBV15 and TRBJ2-7; 8 bases align to TRBD2. The V gene's germline CDR1 is LNHNV and CDR2 YYDKDF (reference sequence). The CDR3 is 17 residues long. The V segment lost 2 bases and the J segment 2 bases; nucleotides outside the gene matches: 11. In nucleotides, the CDR3 is TGTGCCACCAGCAGATCGGTGACTAGCGCGGGGACCTACGAGCAGTACTTC. Its translation is CATSRSVTSAGTYEQYF.

This chain joins TRBV20-1 and TRBJ2-1; 8 nucleotides line up with TRBD2. The CDR3 covers 14 residues. Germline lookup yields CDR1 DFQATT and CDR2 SNEGSKA (reference sequence). V lost 6 bases to trimming and J lost 0 bases; unmatched junction nucleotides: 4. This CDR3 is CSARTSSSYNEQFF. For the CDR3, the DNA is TGCAGTGCCCGGACTAGCAGCTCCTACAATGAGCAGTTCTTC.

This clonotype occurred many times. This sequence joins TRBV9 and TRBJ2-7; D may be TRBD2 (5 bases). Germline V gene data show CDR1 as SGDLS and CDR2 as YYNGEE. This CDR3 is 15 amino acids long. V lost 5 bases and J lost 3, with 18 bases in between. CDR3 in DNA: TGTGCCAGCAGTTGGGGAGCCGAAACCTACTACGAGCAGTACTTC. It encodes CASSWGAETYYEQYF.

This clonotype has just a few counts. The chain employs TRBV12-3 or TRBV12-4 and TRBJ2-2; 14 bases fit TRBD2. CDR3 length equals 19 residues. The trim removed 5 bases at V and 1 base at J, leaving 9 bases unmatched. The CDR3 DNA is TGTGCCAGCAGTCCAGGGGGACTAGCGGGAGTGAAGAACACCGGGGAGCTGTTTTTT. Translated, it gives CASSPGGLAGVKNTGELFF.

The table lists this clonotype with a few counts. V and J are TRBV4-2 and TRBJ2-3; 9 nucleotides match TRBD2. Germline lookup yields CDR1 LGHNA and CDR2 YNFKEQ. The V and J ends lost 1 base and 2 bases, in that order; junction bases with no gene match: 7. The CDR3 loop spans 17 amino acids. CDR3 DNA: TGTGCCAGCAGCCAAGGGAGTAGCGGGGGATACACAGATACGCAGTATTTT. It specifies CASSQGSSGGYTDTQYF.

V usage is TRBV19 and J usage is TRBJ1-2; unclear D gene. The CDR3 covers 13 residues. V lost 9 bases and J lost 7, with 18 bases in between. Germline CDR1 is LNHDA and CDR2 is SQIVND (reference sequence). The CDR3 DNA reads as TGTGCCAGCCGGCCGGGAGGCCCGAGTGGCTACACCTTC. Residues: CASRPGGPSGYTF.

This clonotype was detected a few times. The chain uses TRBV7-9 and TRBJ1-2; TRBD1 is a possible D gene (6 bases). The CDR3 extends over 16 amino acids. Germline CDR1 reads SEHNR; CDR2 reads FQNEAQ (reference sequence). V lost 2 bases and J lost 9, with 22 bases in between. The CDR3 loop reads CASSLTLLTRGFSYTF. The CDR3 DNA sequence: TGTGCCAGCAGCTTAACGCTTCTGACCAGGGGCTTTAGCTACACCTTC.

This clonotype was seen more than once but under ten times. This CDR3 reads CASSRRSRGQSSTDTQYF. Written as DNA, the CDR3 is TGCGCCAGCAGCCGAAGGTCCCGGGGACAGTCTAGCACAGATACGCAGTATTTT. V usage is TRBV4-1 and J usage is TRBJ2-3, with TRBD1 identical over 7 bases. V shed 4 bases and J 0 bases; nucleotides not matched to a gene: 13. Looked up from germline, CDR1 is MGHRA and CDR2 is YSYEKL. This CDR3 is built from 18 residues.

The chain joins TRBV20-1 to TRBJ1-1; the D is unclear. The CDR3 runs to 15 residues. Germline loops: CDR1 DFQATT, CDR2 SNEGSKA (reference sequence). The V end was cut by 1 base, the J end by 5 bases, with 17 bases between. CDR3 residues: CSARAGGVARTEAFF. CDR3 nucleotide sequence: TGCAGTGCTAGAGCAGGTGGGGTTGCTAGGACTGAAGCTTTCTTT.

The V and J genes are TRBV12-3 or TRBV12-4 and TRBJ2-5; possible D gene TRBD1, 7 bases. The germline V and J ends were trimmed by 4 bases and 5 bases, with 17 bases remaining between them. The CDR3 is 15 amino acids. The CDR3 loop is CASSSGAGGMETQYF. The CDR3 DNA is TGTGCCAGCAGTTCCGGGGCAGGGGGGATGGAGACCCAGTACTTC.

The gene calls are TRBV2 and TRBJ1-5, with 8 positions matching TRBD1. Germline CDR1 reads SNHLY; CDR2 reads FYNNEI. Unmatched junction bases numbered 6, after V lost 7 bases and J lost 4 bases. This CDR3 is built from 14 residues. CDR3 coding DNA: TGTGCCAGCACGACAGGGGCCTTAAATCAGCCCCAGCATTTT. Its protein is CASTTGALNQPQHF.

In its sample, this clonotype was seen a few times. V usage is TRBV11-2 and J usage is TRBJ2-1; 9 bases map to TRBD2. The length of the CDR3 is 13 residues. Germline CDR1 SGHAT, CDR2 FQNNGV. Losses at the gene ends were 4 bases for V and 7 bases for J; bases not matched to a gene: 2. The CDR3 is CASSWTSVNEQFF. As DNA, the CDR3 is TGTGCCAGCAGCTGGACTAGCGTTAATGAGCAGTTCTTC.

The genes are TRBV7-8 and TRBJ2-7; 7 nucleotides align to TRBD1. This CDR3 has 14 residues. Per the germline V gene, CDR1 is SGHVS and CDR2 is FQNEAQ. The V gene end was trimmed by 5 bases and the J gene end by 2 bases; junction bases not matched to a gene: 6. The CDR3 sequence: CASSVGTATYEQYF. CDR3 in DNA: TGTGCCAGCAGCGTAGGGACAGCCACCTACGAGCAGTACTTC.

The J gene is TRBJ2-1, the V gene TRBV30, with D uncertain. The CDR3 totals 12 residues. V lost 2 bases and J lost 4, with 6 bases in between. The germline CDR1 and CDR2 sequences are GTSNPN and SVGIG (reference sequence). The chain's CDR3 is CAWSSGYNEQFF. Written as DNA, the CDR3 is TGTGCCTGGAGTTCCGGATACAATGAGCAGTTCTTC. Filled out from reference TRBV30 and TRBJ2-1, the complete variable domain reads SQTIHQWPATLVQPVGSPLSLECTVEGTSNPNLYWYRQAAGRGLQLLFYSVGIGQISSEVPQNLSASRPQDRQFILSSKKLLLSDSGFYLCAWSSGYNEQFFGPGTRLTVL.